The clone carrying this T cell receptor (beta chain) was detected a few times. The antigen is unknown. The table came from immunoSEQ multiplex PCR; TCRdb's copy has only in-frame clones and leaves some out. The sample carries 150,000 to 200,000 clones, 90% recorded once. This record belongs to a study of T cell responses to AZD1222 COVID-19 vaccine. The overall study: Pooling was applied to second doses at about 4 or about 12 weeks.

CDR3 length: 15 residues. The germline CDR1 and CDR2 sequences are SGHRS and YFSETQ. V lost 4 bases and J lost 0; bases outside the gene matches: 4. Study findings and constraints: Mapped onto spike, vaccine-associated CD4 TCRs spanned it and were dominant at 160-218 and 743-854. The donor cohort was predominantly white British with a female majority, and clonal diversity may have been underestimated.

The J gene is TRBJ1-3, the V gene TRBV5-1; 7 nucleotides line up with TRBD1. The input for sequencing was peripheral blood, taken on day 0 of AZD1222 vaccination. This receptor was identified in an adult in good health. The CDR3 is CASSPTGFSGNTIYF. The CDR3 region has the DNA TGCGCCAGCAGCCCGACAGGGTTCTCTGGAAACACCATATATTTT.